The rows below give T cell receptor beta chains drawn from one sample of a study of blood T cell repertoires in COVID-19. TCRdb's table, derived via immunoSEQ multiplex PCR, lists solely in-frame clones and lacks some. The sample includes over 150,000 clones, more than 85% of them seen just once. Source material: PBMCs or T cells enriched from blood (not recorded which). The receptors were sampled from a woman aged 45-59 years who had recovered from COVID-19. The CDR3 runs from the conserved cysteine through the conserved F or W. A D gene is named only where the DNA matches it firmly. Clone size is given for some rows only: seen once, a few or many times, or a class if the clone is expanded.

D gene: NA; clone size: once; V gene: TRBV5-6; J gene: TRBJ1-2; CDR3 DNA: TGTGCCAGCAGCTTGAACAGTTTCTCCTATGGCTACACCTTC; CDR3 protein: CASSLNSFSYGYTF
D gene: TRBD2; clone size: NA; V gene: TRBV5-1; J gene: TRBJ2-7; CDR3 DNA: TGCGCCAGCAGCTGGACTAGCGGGACCGCCTACGAGCAGTACTTC; CDR3 protein: CASSWTSGTAYEQYF
D gene: TRBD2; clone size: NA; V gene: TRBV28; J gene: TRBJ2-3; CDR3 DNA: TGTGCCAGCAAGACCCTAATCCGGACTAGCGGGAGCCTTTCTACCACAGATACGCAGTATTTT; CDR3 protein: CASKTLIRTSGSLSTTDTQYF
D gene: TRBD2; clone size: NA; V gene: TRBV19; J gene: TRBJ2-1; CDR3 DNA: TGTGCCAGTAAACGACTAGCGGGAGACAATGAGCAGTTCTTC; CDR3 protein: CASKRLAGDNEQFF
D gene: TRBD2; clone size: NA; V gene: TRBV6-5; J gene: TRBJ2-1; CDR3 DNA: TGTGCCAGCAGTTTCCTAACTAGCGGGGGCGAGCAGTTCTTC; CDR3 protein: CASSFLTSGGEQFF
D gene: TRBD1; clone size: NA; V gene: TRBV7-9; J gene: TRBJ1-2; CDR3 DNA: TGTGCCAGCAGCCTGGGACAGGGGACGAACGGCTACACCTTC; CDR3 protein: CASSLGQGTNGYTF
D gene: NA; clone size: NA; V gene: TRBV27; J gene: TRBJ2-1; CDR3 DNA: TGTGCCAGCAGTTTATCGTACCAGTCCAATGAGCAGTTCTTC; CDR3 protein: CASSLSYQSNEQFF
D gene: TRBD2; clone size: NA; V gene: TRBV7-9; J gene: TRBJ2-4; CDR3 DNA: TGTGCCAGCAGCTCCTTTAGCGGGGCCAAAAACATTCAGTACTTC; CDR3 protein: CASSSFSGAKNIQYF
D gene: NA; clone size: NA; V gene: TRBV7-2; J gene: TRBJ1-4; CDR3 DNA: TGTGCCAGCAGCTTAAGTTACATCAATGAAAAACTGTTTTTT; CDR3 protein: CASSLSYINEKLFF
D gene: NA; clone size: NA; V gene: TRBV7-9; J gene: TRBJ2-1; CDR3 DNA: TGTGCCAGCAGCTTAGTAAACAGGTACAATGAGCAGTTCTTC; CDR3 protein: CASSLVNRYNEQFF
D gene: NA; clone size: once; V gene: TRBV6-5; J gene: TRBJ1-3; CDR3 DNA: TGTGCCAGCAGTTACTCGACAGAAAGCTCTGGAAACACCATATATTTT; CDR3 protein: CASSYSTESSGNTIYF
D gene: TRBD2; clone size: once; V gene: TRBV29-1; J gene: TRBJ2-5; CDR3 DNA: TGCAGCGTCGGGGGGGCCCCGACAGGACTTCAAGAGACCCAGTACTTC; CDR3 protein: CSVGGAPTGLQETQYF
D gene: NA; clone size: few; V gene: TRBV10-1; J gene: TRBJ2-2; CDR3 DNA: TGCGCCAGCGGCAGCCCAGGGTCCACCGGGGAGCTGTTTTTT; CDR3 protein: CASGSPGSTGELFF
D gene: NA; clone size: few; V gene: TRBV5-1; J gene: TRBJ2-1; CDR3 DNA: TGCGCCAGCAGCGAACAGCTCTCCTACAATGAGCAGTTCTTC; CDR3 protein: CASSEQLSYNEQFF
D gene: NA; clone size: NA; V gene: TRBV11-2; J gene: TRBJ2-5; CDR3 DNA: TGTGCCAGCAGCTTATATAGGGGGATCGGAGAGACCCAGTACTTC; CDR3 protein: CASSLYRGIGETQYF
D gene: TRBD1; clone size: NA; V gene: TRBV5-1; J gene: TRBJ1-6; CDR3 DNA: TGCGCCAGCAGCTCCCAAGGGGGCAATAATTCACCCCTCCACTTT; CDR3 protein: CASSSQGGNNSPLHF
D gene: NA; clone size: NA; V gene: TRBV6-2/TRBV6-3; J gene: TRBJ2-5; CDR3 DNA: TGTGCCAGCAGTTTGCTAGTAAGGCAGACCCAGTACTTC; CDR3 protein: CASSLLVRQTQYF
D gene: TRBD1; clone size: NA; V gene: TRBV29-1; J gene: TRBJ1-4; CDR3 DNA: TGCAGCGTTGGAGAGACAGGGGCGCGTGAAAAACTGTTTTTT; CDR3 protein: CSVGETGAREKLFF
D gene: TRBD2; clone size: NA; V gene: TRBV7-9; J gene: TRBJ2-5; CDR3 DNA: TGTGCCAGCAGCCCCTATCCTACTAGCGGGAGGGGGATGGAGACCCAGTACTTC; CDR3 protein: CASSPYPTSGRGMETQYF
D gene: NA; clone size: NA; V gene: TRBV2; J gene: TRBJ2-2; CDR3 DNA: TGTGCCAGCAGGGGGGCTAAGGGTCCAGAAGCCGGGGAGCTGTTTTTT; CDR3 protein: CASRGAKGPEAGELFF
D gene: TRBD1; clone size: NA; V gene: TRBV5-6; J gene: TRBJ2-5; CDR3 DNA: TGTGCCAGCACCGTATCCGGGACAGTGGAGACCCAGTACTTC; CDR3 protein: CASTVSGTVETQYF
D gene: NA; clone size: NA; V gene: TRBV7-2; J gene: TRBJ2-1; CDR3 DNA: TGTGCCAGCAGCCCCTATAGTTTACTGGAGCAGTTCTTC; CDR3 protein: CASSPYSLLEQFF
D gene: NA; clone size: NA; V gene: TRBV7-2; J gene: TRBJ2-1; CDR3 DNA: TGTGCCAGCAGCTTAGTCCGGGGGGCATACAATGAGCAGTTCTTC; CDR3 protein: CASSLVRGAYNEQFF
D gene: NA; clone size: NA; V gene: TRBV7-2; J gene: TRBJ1-2; CDR3 DNA: TGTGCCAGCAGCTTATTCCAGGGGTTCAGAAAAGCTAACTATGGCTACACCTTC; CDR3 protein: CASSLFQGFRKANYGYTF
D gene: NA; clone size: NA; V gene: TRBV5-1; J gene: TRBJ2-3; CDR3 DNA: TGCGCCAGCAGGCCTGGGTGGGCCGCAGATACGCAGTATTTT; CDR3 protein: CASRPGWAADTQYF
D gene: TRBD2; clone size: NA; V gene: TRBV3-1/TRBV3-2; J gene: TRBJ2-1; CDR3 DNA: TGTGCCAGCAGCCAAGTCTGGCTAGCGGGGAACAATGAGCAGTTCTTC; CDR3 protein: CASSQVWLAGNNEQFF
D gene: NA; clone size: NA; V gene: TRBV5-1; J gene: TRBJ2-1; CDR3 DNA: TGCGCCAGCGGGCCGGGAAGCGAGTCCTACAATGAGCAGTTCTTC; CDR3 protein: CASGPGSESYNEQFF
D gene: TRBD2; clone size: NA; V gene: TRBV7-2; J gene: TRBJ2-7; CDR3 DNA: TGTGCCAGCAGCTTACTAAGGGCTAGCGGTTCCCTGGGGCAGTACTTC; CDR3 protein: CASSLLRASGSLGQYF
D gene: TRBD1; clone size: NA; V gene: TRBV6-5; J gene: TRBJ2-5; CDR3 DNA: TGTGCCAGCAGTTATTCCGGGACAGGGGGAGAGACCCAGTACTTC; CDR3 protein: CASSYSGTGGETQYF
D gene: TRBD1; clone size: NA; V gene: TRBV28; J gene: TRBJ1-2; CDR3 DNA: TGTGCCAGCAGCCAACAGGGGATTACTAACTATGGCTACACCTTC; CDR3 protein: CASSQQGITNYGYTF
D gene: NA; clone size: few; V gene: TRBV29-1; J gene: TRBJ1-1; CDR3 DNA: TGCAGCGTTGGTGTAAACACTGAAGCTTTCTTT; CDR3 protein: CSVGVNTEAFF
D gene: TRBD2; clone size: NA; V gene: TRBV7-3; J gene: TRBJ2-3; CDR3 DNA: TGTGCCAGCAGCTTAACCGGGAGCGGGGTAGATACGCAGTATTTT; CDR3 protein: CASSLTGSGVDTQYF
D gene: NA; clone size: NA; V gene: TRBV5-1; J gene: TRBJ1-1; CDR3 DNA: TGCGCCAGCAGCTTGAGCGGCGGAAACACTGAAGCTTTCTTT; CDR3 protein: CASSLSGGNTEAFF
D gene: NA; clone size: once; V gene: TRBV11-2; J gene: TRBJ2-7; CDR3 DNA: TGTGCCAGCAGCTTAGCTAGGACAGACTGGGGGTACGAGCAGTACTTC; CDR3 protein: CASSLARTDWGYEQYF
D gene: TRBD1; clone size: NA; V gene: TRBV6-2/TRBV6-3; J gene: TRBJ1-5; CDR3 DNA: TGTGCCAGCAGCCTACCCCGAAGACAGGGATGGACTCAGCCCCAGCATTTT; CDR3 protein: CASSLPRRQGWTQPQHF
D gene: TRBD2; clone size: NA; V gene: TRBV10-2; J gene: TRBJ2-7; CDR3 DNA: TGCGCCAGCGCCCTGGCGGGAGGGGGCTACGAGCAGTACTTC; CDR3 protein: CASALAGGGYEQYF
D gene: NA; clone size: NA; V gene: TRBV21-1; J gene: TRBJ1-6; CDR3 DNA: TGTGCCAGCAGAGGGGGGGCAGGGTGTAATTCACCCCTCCACTTT; CDR3 protein: CASRGGAGCNSPLHF
D gene: NA; clone size: NA; V gene: TRBV5-6; J gene: TRBJ2-7; CDR3 DNA: TGTGCCAGCAGCTTATGGCTTCACGAGCAGTACTTC; CDR3 protein: CASSLWLHEQYF
D gene: TRBD1; clone size: NA; V gene: TRBV5-1; J gene: TRBJ1-6; CDR3 DNA: TGCGCCAGCAGCCCTGGGACAGGCCTGAATAATTCACCCCTCCACTTT; CDR3 protein: CASSPGTGLNNSPLHF
D gene: NA; clone size: NA; V gene: TRBV3-1/TRBV3-2; J gene: TRBJ2-1; CDR3 DNA: TGTGCCAGCAGCCAAGAGGGAGATGAGCAGTTCTTC; CDR3 protein: CASSQEGDEQFF
D gene: TRBD1; clone size: once; V gene: TRBV7-2; J gene: TRBJ1-4; CDR3 DNA: TGTGCCAGCAGCTTAGTCGGGACAGCTGAAAAACTGTTTTTT; CDR3 protein: CASSLVGTAEKLFF
D gene: TRBD2; clone size: NA; V gene: TRBV4-3; J gene: TRBJ2-7; CDR3 DNA: TGCGCCAGCAGCCTAGGGACTAGCGGTTACTACGAGCAGTACTTC; CDR3 protein: CASSLGTSGYYEQYF
D gene: TRBD2; clone size: few; V gene: TRBV25-1; J gene: TRBJ2-7; CDR3 DNA: TGTGCCAGCAGTCCACCGGGGACTAGCGGGTTAACGTACGAGCAGTACTTC; CDR3 protein: CASSPPGTSGLTYEQYF
D gene: NA; clone size: NA; V gene: TRBV4-1; J gene: TRBJ2-6; CDR3 DNA: TGCGCCAGCAGTTCCCCCGCGGAACTCTCTGGGGCCAACGTCCTGACTTTC; CDR3 protein: CASSSPAELSGANVLTF
D gene: NA; clone size: NA; V gene: TRBV18; J gene: TRBJ2-1; CDR3 DNA: TGTGCCACCACAGGGAGCTCCTACAATGAGCAGTTCTTC; CDR3 protein: CATTGSSYNEQFF
D gene: TRBD1; clone size: NA; V gene: TRBV19; J gene: TRBJ1-2; CDR3 DNA: TGTGCCAGTAAGGACAGGGGCAACTATGGCTACACCTTC; CDR3 protein: CASKDRGNYGYTF
D gene: TRBD2; clone size: NA; V gene: TRBV6-2/TRBV6-3; J gene: TRBJ2-1; CDR3 DNA: TGTGCCAGCAGTTACTCTGGCGGGAGGGCAGGTGAGCAGTTCTTC; CDR3 protein: CASSYSGGRAGEQFF
D gene: TRBD1; clone size: NA; V gene: TRBV5-4; J gene: TRBJ2-2; CDR3 DNA: TGTGCCAGCAGCTCCGCGGGGCACAGGGGGCGAGGCACCGGGGAGCTGTTTTTT; CDR3 protein: CASSSAGHRGRGTGELFF